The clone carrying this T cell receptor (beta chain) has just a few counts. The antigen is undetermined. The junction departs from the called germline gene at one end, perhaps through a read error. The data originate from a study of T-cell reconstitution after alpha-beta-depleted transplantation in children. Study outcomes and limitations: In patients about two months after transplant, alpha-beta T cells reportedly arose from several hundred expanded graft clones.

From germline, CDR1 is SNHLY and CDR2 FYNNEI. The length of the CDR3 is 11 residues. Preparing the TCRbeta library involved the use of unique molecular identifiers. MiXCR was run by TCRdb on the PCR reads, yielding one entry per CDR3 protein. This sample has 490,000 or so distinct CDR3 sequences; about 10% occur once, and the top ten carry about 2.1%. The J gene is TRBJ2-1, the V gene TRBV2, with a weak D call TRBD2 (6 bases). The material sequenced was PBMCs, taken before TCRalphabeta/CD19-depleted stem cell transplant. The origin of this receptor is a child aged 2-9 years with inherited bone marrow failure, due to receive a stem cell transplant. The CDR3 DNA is TGTGCCAGCAGCGCACTAGCAACGGCAACGTTC. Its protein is CASSALATATF.